The rows below give T cell receptor beta chains drawn from one sample of a study of OX40 agonist ivuxolimab in advanced cancers. Assay used: immunoSEQ multiplex PCR; TCRdb lists only in-frame clones, some missing. The profile shows nearly 95,000 clones, approximately 94% of them singletons. This material consisted of CD4+ or CD8+ T cells sorted from blood, taken in a trial of the OX40 agonist ivuxolimab. The receptors originated from an adult with an advanced solid tumor such as melanoma, head and neck, liver or kidney cancer. Each CDR3 is given with its conserved first and last residue. A D gene is named only where the DNA matches it firmly. Clone size is shown for a subset of rows, as once, few, many or a class of expanded clone.

TGTGCCAGTCAGACTAGCGGGAATTACAATGAGCAGTTCTTC CASQTSGNYNEQFF TRBJ2-1 TRBD2 TRBV7-6 NA
TGTGCCAGCAGTTTCTTTGGGACAGGGCCTGGCTACACCTTC CASSFFGTGPGYTF TRBJ1-2 TRBD1 TRBV27 NA
TGTGCCAGCAGCGTCTCTAGCGGGGGGTCAGATACGCAGTATTTT CASSVSSGGSDTQYF TRBJ2-3 TRBD2 TRBV9 NA
TGTGCCTGGAGTGTGCATCTTTGGGAGACCCAGTACTTC CAWSVHLWETQYF TRBJ2-5 NA TRBV30 NA
TGTGCCACCAGCAGGGGGACTGAGACCCAGTACTTC CATSRGTETQYF TRBJ2-5 NA TRBV15 NA
TGCGCCAGCAGCTTGGGGCTCGAGCAGTACTTC CASSLGLEQYF TRBJ2-7 NA TRBV5-1 NA
TGTGCCAGCAGCCCCCCGGGACAGGCGGATTATTATGGCTACACCTTC CASSPPGQADYYGYTF TRBJ1-2 TRBD1 TRBV25-1 few
TGTGCCAGCAGCCACATGGAGACCCAGTACTTC CASSHMETQYF TRBJ2-5 NA TRBV14 NA
TGTGCCAGCAGTTTATCCAAGAACACTGAAGCTTTCTTT CASSLSKNTEAFF TRBJ1-1 NA TRBV27 once
TGTGCCAGCAGTTTGGGCACAAACTCCTACAATGAGCAGTTCTTC CASSLGTNSYNEQFF TRBJ2-1 NA TRBV27 NA
TGTGCCAGCAGTTTTGCGGGGGGCAACTACGAGCAGTACTTC CASSFAGGNYEQYF TRBJ2-7 TRBD2 TRBV27 NA
TGCGCCAGCAGCCAAGAAGGGCTACTCAGGGCGGATACGCAGTATTTT CASSQEGLLRADTQYF TRBJ2-3 NA TRBV4-1 NA
TGTGCCAGCAGTGCCTCCAGGGGGACTGAAGCTTTCTTT CASSASRGTEAFF TRBJ1-1 TRBD1 TRBV27 NA
TGCGCCAGCAGCGCCGGGACAGGGGGCGAGTACGAGCAGTACTTC CASSAGTGGEYEQYF TRBJ2-7 TRBD1 TRBV5-1 NA
TGTGCCAGCAGCCCGCCCGGTGGAGAGACCCAGTACTTC CASSPPGGETQYF TRBJ2-5 NA TRBV5-5 NA
TGTGCCAGCAGCTTAGGCTTCGGGGTTTCCTACGAGCAGTACTTC CASSLGFGVSYEQYF TRBJ2-7 NA TRBV11-2 NA
TGTGCCAGCAGTGCCTACCAGGGGGCGGTCTCCTACGAGCAGTACTTC CASSAYQGAVSYEQYF TRBJ2-7 TRBD1 TRBV6-1 NA
TGCGCCAGCAGCCAAGATATTCAGCCATATCAGCCCCAGCATTTT CASSQDIQPYQPQHF TRBJ1-5 NA TRBV4-3 NA
TGTGCCAGCAGCTTAAATTCCGCGGTCCACGAGACCCAGTACTTC CASSLNSAVHETQYF TRBJ2-5 NA TRBV11-2 NA
TGTGCCAGCAGTGAAGGGCCGAAGGGGGCCACTGAAGCTTTCTTT CASSEGPKGATEAFF TRBJ1-1 TRBD1 TRBV25-1 NA
TGTGCCAGTAAGGCTAGCGGGGGAAGCGATACGCAGTATTTT CASKASGGSDTQYF TRBJ2-3 TRBD2 TRBV19 NA
TGCGCCAGCAGTGAGCGGACAGGGCCGGCTAATGAAAAACTGTTTTTT CASSERTGPANEKLFF TRBJ1-4 TRBD1 TRBV10-2 once
TGCGCCAGCAGCTTCTACGGGTCAGGGGATGGCTACACCTTC CASSFYGSGDGYTF TRBJ1-2 NA TRBV5-1 NA
TGTGCCAGCAGCTTCGGCAGGGTTGGTGACTACACCTTC CASSFGRVGDYTF TRBJ1-2 NA TRBV7-9 NA
TGTGCCAGCAGTGAATCAAAGGACAGGGTTAGCGAGCAGTACTTC CASSESKDRVSEQYF TRBJ2-7 TRBD1 TRBV25-1 NA
TGTGCCAGCAGCTCGCCGGGACAGGGTTCTAGTGGAAACACCATATATTTT CASSSPGQGSSGNTIYF TRBJ1-3 TRBD1 TRBV5-6 NA
TGTGCCAGCAGTTTGGGCACTGAAGCTTTCTTT CASSLGTEAFF TRBJ1-1 NA TRBV6-5 NA
TGTGCCAGCAGTTTCCTGGGACTCAGTACTCATGAGCAGTTCTTC CASSFLGLSTHEQFF TRBJ2-1 NA TRBV6-5 NA
TGTGCCAGTAGCCCCTCGGGGAGGTTGAGTGGAAACACCATATATTTT CASSPSGRLSGNTIYF TRBJ1-3 NA TRBV19 NA
TGTGCCAGCAGCCGACTAGCGGGGGCTACAGATACGCAGTATTTT CASSRLAGATDTQYF TRBJ2-3 TRBD2 TRBV6-5 once
TGTGCCAGTACCCCGACAGGGGCCGAGGGTCCTGAAGCTTTCTTT CASTPTGAEGPEAFF TRBJ1-1 TRBD1 TRBV19 NA
TGCGCCAGCAGCCAAGATACAGGGGGCTCAAACACTGAAGCTTTCTTT CASSQDTGGSNTEAFF TRBJ1-1 TRBD1 TRBV4-1 NA
TGTGCCAGCAGCTCTGAGGGTCAGCCCCAGCATTTT CASSSEGQPQHF TRBJ1-5 NA TRBV11-2 few